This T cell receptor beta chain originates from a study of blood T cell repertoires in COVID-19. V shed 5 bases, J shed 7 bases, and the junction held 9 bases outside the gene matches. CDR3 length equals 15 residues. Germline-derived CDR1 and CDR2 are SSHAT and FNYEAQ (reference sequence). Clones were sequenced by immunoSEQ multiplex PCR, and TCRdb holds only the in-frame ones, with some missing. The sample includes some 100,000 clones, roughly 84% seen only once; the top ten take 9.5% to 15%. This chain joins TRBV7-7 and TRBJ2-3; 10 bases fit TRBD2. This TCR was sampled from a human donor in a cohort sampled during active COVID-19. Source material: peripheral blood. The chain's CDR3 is CASSPSGGASNTQYF. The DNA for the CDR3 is TGTGCCAGCAGCCCTAGCGGGGGCGCTTCAAATACGCAGTATTTT.